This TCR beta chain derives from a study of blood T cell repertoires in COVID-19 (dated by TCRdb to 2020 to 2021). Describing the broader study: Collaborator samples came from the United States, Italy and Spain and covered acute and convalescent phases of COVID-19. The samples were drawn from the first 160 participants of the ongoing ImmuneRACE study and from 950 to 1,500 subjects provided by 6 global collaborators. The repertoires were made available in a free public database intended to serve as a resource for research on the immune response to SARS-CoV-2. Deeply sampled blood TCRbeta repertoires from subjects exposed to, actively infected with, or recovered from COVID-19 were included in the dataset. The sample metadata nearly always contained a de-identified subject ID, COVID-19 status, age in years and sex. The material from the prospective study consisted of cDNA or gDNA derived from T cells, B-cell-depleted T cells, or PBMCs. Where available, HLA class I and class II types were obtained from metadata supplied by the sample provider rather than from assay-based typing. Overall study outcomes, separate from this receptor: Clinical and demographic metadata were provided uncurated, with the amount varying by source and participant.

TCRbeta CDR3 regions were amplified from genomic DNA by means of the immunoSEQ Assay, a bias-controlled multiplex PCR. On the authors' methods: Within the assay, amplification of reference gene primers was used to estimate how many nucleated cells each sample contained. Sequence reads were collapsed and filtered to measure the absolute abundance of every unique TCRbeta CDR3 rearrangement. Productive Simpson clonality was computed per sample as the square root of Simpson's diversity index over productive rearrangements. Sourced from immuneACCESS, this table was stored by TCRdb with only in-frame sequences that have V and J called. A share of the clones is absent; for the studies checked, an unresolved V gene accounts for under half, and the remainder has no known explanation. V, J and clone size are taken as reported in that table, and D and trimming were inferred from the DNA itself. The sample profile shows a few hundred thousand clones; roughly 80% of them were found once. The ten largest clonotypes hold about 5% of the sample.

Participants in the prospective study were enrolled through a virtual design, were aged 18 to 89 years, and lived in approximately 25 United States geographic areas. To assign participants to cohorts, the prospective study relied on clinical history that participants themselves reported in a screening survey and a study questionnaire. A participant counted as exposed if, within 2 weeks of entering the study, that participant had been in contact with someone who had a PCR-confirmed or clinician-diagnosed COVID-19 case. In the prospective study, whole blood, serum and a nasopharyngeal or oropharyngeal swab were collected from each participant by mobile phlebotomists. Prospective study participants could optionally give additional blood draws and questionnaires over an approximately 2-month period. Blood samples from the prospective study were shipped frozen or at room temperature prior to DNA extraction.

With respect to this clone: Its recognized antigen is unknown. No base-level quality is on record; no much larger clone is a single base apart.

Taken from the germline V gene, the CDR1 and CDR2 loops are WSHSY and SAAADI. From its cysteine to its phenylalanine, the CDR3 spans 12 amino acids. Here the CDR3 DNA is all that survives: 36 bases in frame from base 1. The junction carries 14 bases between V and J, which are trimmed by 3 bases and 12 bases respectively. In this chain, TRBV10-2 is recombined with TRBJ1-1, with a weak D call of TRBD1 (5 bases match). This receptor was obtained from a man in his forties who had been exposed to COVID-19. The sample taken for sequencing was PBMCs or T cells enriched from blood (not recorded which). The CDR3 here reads CASSEQDRGSFF. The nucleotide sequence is TGCGCCAGCAGTGAACAGGATCGGGGGTCTTTCTTT.